This entry features one T cell receptor beta chain sequence. TCRdb ran MiXCR on the 5' RACE reads and lists one entry per CDR3 protein. The sample yields under 300,000 distinct CDR3 sequences, roughly 15% seen once. Per germline, CDR1 SGDLS and CDR2 YYNGEE. J was trimmed by 2 bases and V by 3 bases; bases with no gene match: 7. This CDR3 comprises 16 residues. The data stem from a study of T-cell memory formation after mild COVID-19. The receptor was derived from a man aged 18 to 29 who had mild COVID-19 (a few samples of this study predate the infection). Cell type and time point are not known. Sequencing was carried out using PBMCs or a T cell subset sorted from them (not recorded which). The chain joins TRBV9 to TRBJ2-2; 7 nucleotides align to TRBD1. CDR3 nucleotide sequence: TGTGCCAGCAGCGGAACCGGGACAGCAAACACCGGGGAGCTGTTTTTT. Encoded protein: CASSGTGTANTGELFF.